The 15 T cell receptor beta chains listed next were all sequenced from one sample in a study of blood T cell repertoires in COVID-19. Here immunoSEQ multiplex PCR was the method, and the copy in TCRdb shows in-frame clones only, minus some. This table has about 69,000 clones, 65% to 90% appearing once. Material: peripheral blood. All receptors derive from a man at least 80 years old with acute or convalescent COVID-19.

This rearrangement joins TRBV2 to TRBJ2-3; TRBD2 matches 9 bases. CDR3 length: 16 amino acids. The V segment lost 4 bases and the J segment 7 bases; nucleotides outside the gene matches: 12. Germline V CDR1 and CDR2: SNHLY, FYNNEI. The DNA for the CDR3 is TGTGCCAGCAGTGTCAGGACGGCGGGAGGGAGGCATACGCAGTATTTT. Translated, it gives CASSVRTAGGRHTQYF.

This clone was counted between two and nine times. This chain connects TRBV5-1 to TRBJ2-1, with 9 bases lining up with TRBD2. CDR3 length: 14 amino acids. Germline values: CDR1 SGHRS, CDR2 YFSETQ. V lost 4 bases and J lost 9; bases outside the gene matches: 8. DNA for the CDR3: TGCGCCAGCAGCGCCGGGACTAGCTTTTCTGAGCAGTTCTTC. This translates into CASSAGTSFSEQFF.

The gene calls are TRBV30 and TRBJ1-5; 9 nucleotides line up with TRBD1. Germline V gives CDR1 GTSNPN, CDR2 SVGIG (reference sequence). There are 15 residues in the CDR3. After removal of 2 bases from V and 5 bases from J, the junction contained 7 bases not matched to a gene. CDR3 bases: TGTGCCTGGAGTTTACCGGGACAGGGTTATCAGCCCCAGCATTTT. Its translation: CAWSLPGQGYQPQHF. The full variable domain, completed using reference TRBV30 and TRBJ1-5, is SQTIHQWPATLVQPVGSPLSLECTVEGTSNPNLYWYRQAAGRGLQLLFYSVGIGQISSEVPQNLSASRPQDRQFILSSKKLLLSDSGFYLCAWSLPGQGYQPQHFGDGTRLSIL.

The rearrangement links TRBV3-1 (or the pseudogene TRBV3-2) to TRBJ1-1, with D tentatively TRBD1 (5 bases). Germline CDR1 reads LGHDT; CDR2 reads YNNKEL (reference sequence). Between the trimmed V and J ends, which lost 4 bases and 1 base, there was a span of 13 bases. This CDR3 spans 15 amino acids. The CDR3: CASSLSLTGNTEAFF. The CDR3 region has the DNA TGTGCCAGCAGCCTTAGCCTCACAGGGAACACTGAAGCTTTCTTT.

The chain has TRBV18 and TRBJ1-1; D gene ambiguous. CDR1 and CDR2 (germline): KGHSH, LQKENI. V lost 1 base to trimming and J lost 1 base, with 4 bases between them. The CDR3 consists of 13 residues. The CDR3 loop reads CASSPRENTEAFF. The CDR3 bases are TGTGCCAGCTCACCACGAGAGAACACTGAAGCTTTCTTT.

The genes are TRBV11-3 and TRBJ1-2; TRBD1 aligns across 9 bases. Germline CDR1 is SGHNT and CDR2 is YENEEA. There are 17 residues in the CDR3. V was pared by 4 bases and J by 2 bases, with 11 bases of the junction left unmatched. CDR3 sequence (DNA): TGTGCCAGCAGCTACCGTCCCGGGACAGGGATGAACTATGGCTACACCTTC. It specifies CASSYRPGTGMNYGYTF. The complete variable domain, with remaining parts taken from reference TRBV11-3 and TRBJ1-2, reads EAGVVQSPRYKIIEKKQPVAFWCNPISGHNTLYWYLQNLGQGPELLIRYENEEAVDDSQLPKDRFSAERLKGVDSTLKIQPAELGDSAVYLCASSYRPGTGMNYGYTFGSGTRLTVV.

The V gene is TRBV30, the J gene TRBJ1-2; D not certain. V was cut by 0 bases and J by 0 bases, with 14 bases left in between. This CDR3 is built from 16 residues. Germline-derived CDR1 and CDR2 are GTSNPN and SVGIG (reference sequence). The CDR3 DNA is TGTGCCTGGAGTGTTTTCTCCCACAGAGCTAACTATGGCTACACCTTC. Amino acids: CAWSVFSHRANYGYTF.

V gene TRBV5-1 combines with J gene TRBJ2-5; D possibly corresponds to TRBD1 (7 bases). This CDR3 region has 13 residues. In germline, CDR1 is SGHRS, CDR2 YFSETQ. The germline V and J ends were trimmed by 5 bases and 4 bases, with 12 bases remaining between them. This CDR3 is CASSGGGVETQYF. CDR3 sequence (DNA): TGCGCCAGCAGTGGAGGGGGCGTAGAGACCCAGTACTTC.

DNA of the CDR3: TGCGCCAGCAGTGGTGAGCGGGCCCCTCCCCTGGATACGCAGTATTTT. Its translation: CASSGERAPPLDTQYF. The rearrangement links TRBV10-1 to TRBJ2-3; TRBD2 might be the D (6 bases). The CDR3 extends over 16 amino acids. The germline gives CDR1 WNHNN, CDR2 SYGVQD (reference sequence). V shed 4 bases and J shed 6 bases, with 20 bases lying between them.

In DNA form, the CDR3 reads TGTGCCAGCAGTCTTGGGACAGGGCCCCGTGGACAGCCCCAGCATTTT. This sequence encodes CASSLGTGPRGQPQHF. This chain joins TRBV3-1 (or the pseudogene TRBV3-2) and TRBJ1-5, with 9 bases aligning to TRBD1. This CDR3 is built from 16 residues. The V gene end was trimmed by 6 bases and the J gene end by 7 bases; junction bases not matched to a gene: 13. Germline loops: CDR1 LGHDT, CDR2 YNNKEL (reference sequence).

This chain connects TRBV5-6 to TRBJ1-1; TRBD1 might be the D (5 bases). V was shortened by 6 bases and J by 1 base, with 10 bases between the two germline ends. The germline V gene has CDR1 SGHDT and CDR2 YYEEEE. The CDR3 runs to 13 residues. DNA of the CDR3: TGTGCCAGCACCCAGGGCGGGAACACTGAAGCTTTCTTT. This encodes CASTQGGNTEAFF.

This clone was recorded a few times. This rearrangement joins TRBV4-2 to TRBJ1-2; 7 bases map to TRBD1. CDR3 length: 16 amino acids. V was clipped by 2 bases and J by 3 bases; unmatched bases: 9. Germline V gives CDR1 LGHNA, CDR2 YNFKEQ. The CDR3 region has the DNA TGTGCCAGCAGCCAAAGGCCAGACAGGGAGGACTATGGCTACACCTTC. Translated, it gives CASSQRPDREDYGYTF.

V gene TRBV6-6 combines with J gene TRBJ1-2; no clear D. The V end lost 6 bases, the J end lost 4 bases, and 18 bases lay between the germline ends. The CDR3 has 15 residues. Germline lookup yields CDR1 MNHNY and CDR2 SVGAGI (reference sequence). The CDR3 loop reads CASSPPNLTGYGYTF. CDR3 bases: TGTGCCAGCAGCCCACCTAACCTGACGGGCTATGGCTACACCTTC.

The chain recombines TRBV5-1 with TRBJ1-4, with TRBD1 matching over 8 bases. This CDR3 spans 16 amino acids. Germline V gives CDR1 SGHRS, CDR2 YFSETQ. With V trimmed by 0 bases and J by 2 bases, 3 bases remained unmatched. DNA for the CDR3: TGCGCCAGCAGCTTGGTCCCAGGGGGCACTAATGAAAAACTGTTTTTT. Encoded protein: CASSLVPGGTNEKLFF.

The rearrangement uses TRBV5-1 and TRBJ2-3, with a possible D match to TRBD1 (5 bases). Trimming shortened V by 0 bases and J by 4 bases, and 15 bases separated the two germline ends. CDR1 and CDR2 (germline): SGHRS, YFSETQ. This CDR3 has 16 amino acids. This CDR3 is CASSLGAGPIPDTQYF. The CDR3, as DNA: TGCGCCAGCAGCTTGGGGGCAGGGCCGATTCCAGATACGCAGTATTTT.